This T cell receptor beta chain came from a study of shared clonotypes between healthy human individuals. About this clone itself: An end of the junction differs from the germline gene, which may be a read error.

TCRdb's table, derived via immunoSEQ multiplex PCR, lists solely in-frame clones and lacks some. Counted here are 2,500,000 or so clones, less than 95% occurring once; the ten biggest clones make up 0.37%. This CDR3 comprises 15 residues. In germline, CDR1 is SNHLY, CDR2 FYNNEI. Sequencing was performed on naive CD4+ T cells from PBMCs. Subset here: CD45RA+ positively selected. V and J are TRBV2 and TRBJ2-7; TRBD2 agrees at 16 bases. The TCR was taken from a man aged 18-30 years in good health. Some clones in this sample may be carry-over from other donors' samples. The CDR3 protein is CASSEEQAGTSGRAW. CDR3 DNA: TGTGCCAGCAGTGAAGAACAGGCCGGGACTAGCGGGAGGGCCTGG.